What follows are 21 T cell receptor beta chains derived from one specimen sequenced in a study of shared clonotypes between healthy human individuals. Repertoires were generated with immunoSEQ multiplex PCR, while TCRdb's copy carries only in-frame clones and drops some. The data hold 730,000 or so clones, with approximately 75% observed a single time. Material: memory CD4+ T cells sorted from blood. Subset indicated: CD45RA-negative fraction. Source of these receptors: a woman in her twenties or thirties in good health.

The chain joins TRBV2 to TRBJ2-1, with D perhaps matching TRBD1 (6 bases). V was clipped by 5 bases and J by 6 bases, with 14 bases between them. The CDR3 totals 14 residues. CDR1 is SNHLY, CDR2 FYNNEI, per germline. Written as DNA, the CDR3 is TGTGCCAGCAGTCTAACAGGGTCGCGCAATGAGCAGTTCTTC. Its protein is CASSLTGSRNEQFF.

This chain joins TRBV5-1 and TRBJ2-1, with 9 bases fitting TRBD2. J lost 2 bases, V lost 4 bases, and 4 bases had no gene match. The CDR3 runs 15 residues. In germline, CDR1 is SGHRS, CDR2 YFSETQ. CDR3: CASSQASGAYNEQFF. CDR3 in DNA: TGCGCCAGCAGCCAAGCTAGCGGGGCCTACAATGAGCAGTTCTTC.

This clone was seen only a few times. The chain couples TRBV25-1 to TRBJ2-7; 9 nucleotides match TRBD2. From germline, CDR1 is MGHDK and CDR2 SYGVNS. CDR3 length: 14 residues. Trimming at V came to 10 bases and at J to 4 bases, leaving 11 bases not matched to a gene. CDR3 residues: CATPLVAGVYEQYF. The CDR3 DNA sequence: TGTGCCACCCCTTTGGTAGCGGGAGTGTACGAGCAGTACTTC.

The CDR3 DNA sequence: TGTGCCAGCAGTTTAGGGGCTTGGGGAGAACAGCCCCAGCATTTT. Translated: CASSLGAWGEQPQHF. The chain links TRBV28 to TRBJ1-5, with a tentative D call TRBD1 (5 bases). This CDR3 has 15 amino acids. With 2 bases removed from V and 7 bases from J, the gap between germline ends came to 15 bases. Germline assignment: CDR1 MDHEN and CDR2 SYDVKM.

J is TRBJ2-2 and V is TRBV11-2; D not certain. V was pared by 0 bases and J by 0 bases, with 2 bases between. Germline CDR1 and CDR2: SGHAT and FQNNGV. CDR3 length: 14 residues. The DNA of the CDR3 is TGTGCCAGCAGCTTAGAACCGAACACCGGGGAGCTGTTTTTT. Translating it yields CASSLEPNTGELFF.

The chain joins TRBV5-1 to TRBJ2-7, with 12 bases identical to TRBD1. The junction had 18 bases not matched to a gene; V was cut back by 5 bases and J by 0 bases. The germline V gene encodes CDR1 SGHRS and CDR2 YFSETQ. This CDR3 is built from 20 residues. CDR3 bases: TGCGCCAGCAGACCATGGATAAACCGGGACAGGGGGCCTAGCTCCTACGAGCAGTACTTC. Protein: CASRPWINRDRGPSSYEQYF.

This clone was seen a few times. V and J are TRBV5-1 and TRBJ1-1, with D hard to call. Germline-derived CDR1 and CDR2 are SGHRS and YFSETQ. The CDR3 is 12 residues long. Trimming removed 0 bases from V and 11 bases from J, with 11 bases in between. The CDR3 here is CASSLDGRSAFF. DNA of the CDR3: TGCGCCAGCAGCTTGGACGGACGGTCGGCTTTCTTT.

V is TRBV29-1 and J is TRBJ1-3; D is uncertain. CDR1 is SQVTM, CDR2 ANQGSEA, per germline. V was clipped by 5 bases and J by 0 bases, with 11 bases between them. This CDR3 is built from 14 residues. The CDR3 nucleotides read TGCAGCGTTCAAGGCCCGAGCTCTGGAAACACCATATATTTT. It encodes CSVQGPSSGNTIYF.

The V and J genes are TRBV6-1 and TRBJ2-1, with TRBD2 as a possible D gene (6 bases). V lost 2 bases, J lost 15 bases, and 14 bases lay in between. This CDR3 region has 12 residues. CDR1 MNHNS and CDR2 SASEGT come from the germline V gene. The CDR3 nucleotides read TGTGCCAGCAGTGAAAGCAGCGGAGGGCTGTTCTTC. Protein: CASSESSGGLFF.

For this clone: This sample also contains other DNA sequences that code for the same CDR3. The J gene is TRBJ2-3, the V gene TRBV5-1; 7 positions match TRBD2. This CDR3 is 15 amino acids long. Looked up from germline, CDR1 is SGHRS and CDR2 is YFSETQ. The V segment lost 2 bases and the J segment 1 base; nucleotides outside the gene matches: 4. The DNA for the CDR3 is TGCGCCAGCAGCTTCTCTAGCGGTCGCACAGATACGCAGTATTTT. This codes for CASSFSSGRTDTQYF.

CDR3 amino acids: CASLAGLTSGANVLTF. The CDR3 nucleotides are TGTGCCAGCTTGGCGGGCCTCACCTCTGGGGCCAACGTCCTGACTTTC. The V and J genes are TRBV6-4 and TRBJ2-6, with D maybe TRBD2 (5 bases). The CDR3 extends over 16 amino acids. CDR1 MRHNA and CDR2 SNTAGT come from the germline V gene. V was pared by 8 bases and J by 0 bases, with 14 bases between.

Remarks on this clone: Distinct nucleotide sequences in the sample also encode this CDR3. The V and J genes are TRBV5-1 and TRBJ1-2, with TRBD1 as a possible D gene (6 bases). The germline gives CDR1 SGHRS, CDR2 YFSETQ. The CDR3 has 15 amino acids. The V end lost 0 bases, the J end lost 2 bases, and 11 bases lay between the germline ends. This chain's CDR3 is CASSLAGTGNYGYTF. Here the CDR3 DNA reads TGCGCCAGCAGCTTGGCCGGTACAGGGAACTATGGCTACACCTTC. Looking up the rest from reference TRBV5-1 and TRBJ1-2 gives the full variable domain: KAGVTQTPRYLIKTRGQQVTLSCSPISGHRSVSWYQQTPGQGLQFLFEYFSETQRNKGNFPGRFSGRQFSNSRSEMNVSTLELGDSALYLCASSLAGTGNYGYTFGSGTRLTVV.

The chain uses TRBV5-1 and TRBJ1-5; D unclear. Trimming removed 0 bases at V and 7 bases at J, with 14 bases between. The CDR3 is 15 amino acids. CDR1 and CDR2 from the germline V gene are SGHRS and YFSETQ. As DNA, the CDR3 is TGCGCCAGCAGCTTGGTCCCAAGCGATTCCCAGCCCCAGCATTTT. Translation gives CASSLVPSDSQPQHF.

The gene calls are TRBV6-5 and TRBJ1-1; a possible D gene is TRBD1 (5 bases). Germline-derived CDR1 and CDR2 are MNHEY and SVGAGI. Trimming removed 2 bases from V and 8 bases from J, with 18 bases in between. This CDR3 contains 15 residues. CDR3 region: CASSYANAGVGEAFF. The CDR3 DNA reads TGTGCCAGCAGTTACGCCAACGCGGGGGTTGGGGAAGCTTTCTTT.

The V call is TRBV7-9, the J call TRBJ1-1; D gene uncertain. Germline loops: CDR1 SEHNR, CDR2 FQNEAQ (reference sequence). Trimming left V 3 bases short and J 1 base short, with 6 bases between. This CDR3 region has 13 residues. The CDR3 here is CASSFSQNTEAFF. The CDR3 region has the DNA TGTGCCAGCAGCTTCAGCCAGAACACTGAAGCTTTCTTT.

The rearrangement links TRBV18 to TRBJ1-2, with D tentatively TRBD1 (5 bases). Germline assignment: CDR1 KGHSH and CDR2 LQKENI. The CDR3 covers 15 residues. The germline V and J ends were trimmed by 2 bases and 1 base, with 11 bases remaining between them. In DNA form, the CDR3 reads TGTGCCAGCTCACCAAACGATAGGGGTAACTATGGCTACACCTTC. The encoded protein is CASSPNDRGNYGYTF.

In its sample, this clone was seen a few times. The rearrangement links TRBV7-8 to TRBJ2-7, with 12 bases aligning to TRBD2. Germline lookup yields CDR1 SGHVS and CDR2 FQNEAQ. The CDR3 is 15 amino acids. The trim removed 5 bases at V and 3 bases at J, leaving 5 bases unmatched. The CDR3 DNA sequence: TGTGCCAGCAGCCCTTGGACTAGCGGGATCTACGAGCAGTACTTC. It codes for CASSPWTSGIYEQYF.

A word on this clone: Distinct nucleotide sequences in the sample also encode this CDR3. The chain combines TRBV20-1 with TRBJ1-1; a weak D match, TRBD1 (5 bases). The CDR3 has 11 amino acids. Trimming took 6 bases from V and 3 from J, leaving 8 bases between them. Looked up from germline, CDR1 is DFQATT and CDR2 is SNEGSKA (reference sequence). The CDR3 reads CSAPRDTEAFF. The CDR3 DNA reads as TGCAGTGCGCCCAGGGACACTGAAGCTTTCTTT.

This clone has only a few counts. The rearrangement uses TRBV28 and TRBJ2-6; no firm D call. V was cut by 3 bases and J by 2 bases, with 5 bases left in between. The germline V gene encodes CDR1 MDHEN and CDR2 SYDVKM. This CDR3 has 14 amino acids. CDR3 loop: CASSFFPGANVLTF. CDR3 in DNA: TGTGCCAGCAGTTTTTTCCCTGGGGCCAACGTCCTGACTTTC.

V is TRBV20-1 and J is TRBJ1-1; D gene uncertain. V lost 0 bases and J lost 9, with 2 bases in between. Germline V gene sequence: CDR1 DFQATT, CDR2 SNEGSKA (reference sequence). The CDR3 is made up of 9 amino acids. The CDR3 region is CSAREKAFF. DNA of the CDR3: TGCAGTGCTAGAGAAAAAGCTTTCTTT.

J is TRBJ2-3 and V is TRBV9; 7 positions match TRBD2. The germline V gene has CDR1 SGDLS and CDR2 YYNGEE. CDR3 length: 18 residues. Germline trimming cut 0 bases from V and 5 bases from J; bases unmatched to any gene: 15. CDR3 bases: TGTGCCAGCAGCGTAGGGAATTGGGGGGAGGGCCGGAGAGATACGCAGTATTTT. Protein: CASSVGNWGEGRRDTQYF.